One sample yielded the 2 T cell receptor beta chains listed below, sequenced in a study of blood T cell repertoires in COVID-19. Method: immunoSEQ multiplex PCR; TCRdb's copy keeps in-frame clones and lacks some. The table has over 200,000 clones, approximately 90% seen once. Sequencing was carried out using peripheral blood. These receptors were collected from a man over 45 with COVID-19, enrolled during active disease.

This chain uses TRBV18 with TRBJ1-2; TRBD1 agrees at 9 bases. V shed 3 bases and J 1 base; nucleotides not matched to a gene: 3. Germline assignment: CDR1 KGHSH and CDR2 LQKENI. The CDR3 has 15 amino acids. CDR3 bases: TGTGCCAGCTCACCCGGGACAGGGCTTAACTATGGCTACACCTTC. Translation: CASSPGTGLNYGYTF.

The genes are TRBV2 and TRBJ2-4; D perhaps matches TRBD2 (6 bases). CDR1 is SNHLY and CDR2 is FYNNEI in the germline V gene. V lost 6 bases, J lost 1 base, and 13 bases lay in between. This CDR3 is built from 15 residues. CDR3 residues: CASRDGGDAKNIQYF. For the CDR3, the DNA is TGTGCCAGCAGAGACGGCGGGGATGCCAAAAACATTCAGTACTTC.